This T cell receptor beta chain was recovered during a study of blood T cells in healthy people across ages. The CDR3 sequence is 15 residues long. V lost 1 base and J lost 1, with 10 bases in between. The germline gives CDR1 MGHRA, CDR2 YSYEKL. This clonotype was observed a single time. For the second PCR, which ran for 7 to 11 cycles, a sample-barcoded 5' primer and a J-beta primer mix were used. TCRdb reprocessed the 5' RACE reads via MiXCR and lists one record per CDR3 protein. The table includes over a million distinct CDR3 sequences, 35% to 55% detected once. Sequenced input: blood. The chain uses TRBV4-1 and TRBJ1-1, with no clear D. The TCR comes from an older woman in good health. For the CDR3, the DNA is TGCGCCAGCAGCCAAGGACACGGGGAGAACACTGAAGCTTTCTTT. Its translation: CASSQGHGENTEAFF.